This note documents a single TCR beta chain sequence. Its specific antigen is unknown. The record has no base qualities; no much larger clone is one base away. The time point label on this specimen signifies: baseline before first vaccination. The sample's treatment or condition, from its label and the paper: meningococcal conjugate vaccine given as trial control. Vaccinee samples were obtained from the UK trials COV001 and COV002, which included a single-blind randomized controlled phase 2/3 trial of AZD1222 (ChAdOx1 nCoV-19) in healthy adults. For TCRbeta chain sequencing, PBMC samples were collected from trial participants at day 0 and at day 28 after the second dose. The trim is 0 bases for V and 2 bases for J, with a gap of 8 bases between the germline ends. From the germline V gene, CDR1 is SGHRS and CDR2 is YFSETQ. The CDR3 sequence holds 15 residues, the cysteine and phenylalanine included. Only the CDR3 part of the read is kept: 45 bases, read in frame from the first base.

These data belong to a study of T cell responses to AZD1222 COVID-19 vaccine (dated by TCRdb to the early 2020s). As for the study more broadly: TCR sequencing was performed for over 230 trial participants, of whom 200 to 220 were given two doses of AZD1222 and around 25 were given two doses of MenACWY control vaccine. Trial participants were enrolled by age into subgroups of 18-55, 56-69 and 70-plus years, and roughly 150, 30 and 60 TCR-sequenced participants, respectively, were included in these subgroups.

What the authors observed across the whole study: Because no day 14 peak-response samples were available, repertoires were characterized only after the peak T cell response. CD4 TCRs associated with the vaccine covered the entire spike protein, and the dominant responses were in regions 160-218 and 743-854. The 56-69-year group was small, and its depth increase did not reach significance, likely because of low power. A significant rise in spike-specific TCR breadth and depth was observed after two AZD1222 doses relative to day 0 and relative to MenACWY recipients. Epitopes outside the regions mutated in the B.1.351 and B.1.1.7 variants were reportedly recognized by nearly half of the unique spike-specific TCRs. Conclusions about previously exposed vaccinees are limited, since just six or seven AZD1222 recipients were seropositive for SARS-CoV-2 at baseline. Participants were mostly white British, with more females than males. The authors suggested clonal diversity may have been underestimated.

The CDR3 regions of human TCRbeta chains were subjected to immunosequencing. Per the authors' processing: Repertoire TCRs were checked for matches against a reference library of SARS-CoV-2-specific TCRs that had been generated using the MIRA antigen-specificity platform. Breadth meant the fraction of unique TCRs that were SARS-CoV-2-associated, whereas depth meant the fraction of total T cells that were SARS-CoV-2-associated. Each spike-specific TCR was assigned to its reactive spike region and to a CD4 or CD8 class using the MIRA data. Log10-transformed breadth and depth values were compared by one-way ANOVA with Sidak's multiple comparisons tests. TCRdb re-hosts the immuneACCESS table, in-frame sequences only. Its copies lack some clones; in the studies checked, an unresolved V gene accounts for under half of them, and the cause for the rest is not known. V, J and clone size are those of that table, while D and trimming were read from the DNA. This sample gives 52,000 or so clones in total; approximately 85% of them show up just once. The ten largest clones take up approximately 19% of the sample.

The V and J genes are TRBV5-1 and TRBJ2-2; possibly the D gene is TRBD2, per 6 matching bases. This clonotype was sampled from an adult in good health. The source was peripheral blood, collected on day 0 of MenACWY control vaccination. The DNA sequence is TGCGCCAGCAGCTTGGTTGCGGGAAACACCGGGGAGCTGTTTTTT. It codes for CASSLVAGNTGELFF.